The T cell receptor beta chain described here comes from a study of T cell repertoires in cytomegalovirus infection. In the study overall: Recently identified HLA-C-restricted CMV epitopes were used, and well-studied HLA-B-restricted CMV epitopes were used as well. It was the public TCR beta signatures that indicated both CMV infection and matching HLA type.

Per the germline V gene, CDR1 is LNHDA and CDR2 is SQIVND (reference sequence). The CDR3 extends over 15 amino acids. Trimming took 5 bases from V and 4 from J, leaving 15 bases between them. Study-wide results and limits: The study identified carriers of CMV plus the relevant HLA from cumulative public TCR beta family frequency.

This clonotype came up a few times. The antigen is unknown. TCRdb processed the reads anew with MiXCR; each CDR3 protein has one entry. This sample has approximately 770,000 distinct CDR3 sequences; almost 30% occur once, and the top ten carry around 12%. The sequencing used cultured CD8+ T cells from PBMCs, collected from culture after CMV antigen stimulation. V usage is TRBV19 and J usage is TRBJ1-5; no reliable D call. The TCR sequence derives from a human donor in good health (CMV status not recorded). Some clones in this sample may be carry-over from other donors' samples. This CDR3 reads CASSPGPWANQPQHF. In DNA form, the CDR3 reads TGTGCCAGTAGTCCCGGGCCATGGGCGAATCAGCCCCAGCATTTT.